The entry below gives a single T cell receptor beta chain sequence along with its context. The CDR3 runs 15 residues. V lost 2 bases, J lost 7 bases, and 6 bases stayed unmatched. Germline values: CDR1 SEHNR, CDR2 FQNEAQ (reference sequence). Data came from immunoSEQ multiplex PCR; TCRdb stores just in-frame clones and leaves some out. The table includes 150,000 to 190,000 clones, roughly 92% detected once. This specimen comes from a study of OX40 agonist ivuxolimab in advanced cancers. Whole-study context: Eligibility admitted prior anti-PD-1, anti-PD-L1 or anti-CTLA-4 therapy; about 42% had some.

V and J are TRBV7-9 and TRBJ2-7; 12 bases are shared with TRBD2. This specimen was CD4+ or CD8+ T cells sorted from blood, taken in a trial of the OX40 agonist ivuxolimab. The clonotype comes from an adult with an advanced solid tumor such as melanoma, head and neck, liver or kidney cancer. This CDR3 reads CASSLLTSGSGEQYF. CDR3 nucleotides: TGTGCCAGCAGCTTACTGACTAGCGGGAGTGGAGAGCAGTACTTC.